This T cell receptor beta chain stems from a study of T cell repertoires in cytomegalovirus infection. Overall study: Public TCR beta signature analysis indicated the presence of both CMV infection and matching HLA type.

Trimming stripped 1 base from V and 5 bases from J, with 14 bases between. The length of the CDR3 is 15 residues. Germline V gives CDR1 SNHLY, CDR2 FYNNEI. General observations from the study: The study identified carriers of CMV plus the relevant HLA from cumulative public TCR beta family frequency. The response measured ex vivo was dominated by TCR beta clonotypes (HLA-C-restricted and CMV-specific).

This clonotype came up a few times. What it binds is not known. TCRdb re-called the reads with MiXCR, one entry per CDR3 protein. The sample shows approximately 130,000 distinct CDR3 sequences, almost 9% of them seen only once. The gene calls are TRBV2 and TRBJ1-1, with D perhaps TRBD1 (5 bases). Sequenced material: PBMCs. The TCR sequence derives from a human donor in good health (CMV status not recorded). Some clones in this sample may be carry-over from other donors' samples. CDR3 sequence reads: CASSEGVGGGTEAFF. The CDR3 DNA follows: TGTGCCAGCAGTGAAGGGGTTGGTGGGGGGACTGAAGCTTTCTTT.